This T cell receptor beta chain was captured by sequencing in a study of T cell repertoires in cytomegalovirus infection. Study information: CMV infection and matching HLA type were both indicated by public TCR beta signatures.

This clonotype was seen ten or more times. Its cognate antigen is unknown. Broader study findings: In two of eight donors, the top clonotype was HLA-C-restricted CMV-specific. The cumulative frequency of public TCR beta families distinguished individuals who carried CMV together with the relevant HLA.

Each CDR3 protein gets one entry after TCRdb re-called the reads with MiXCR. The table lists about 250,000 distinct CDR3 sequences, approximately 7% of them singletons. J gave up 0 bases and V 0 bases, and 9 bases lay outside the gene matches. CDR1 and CDR2 (germline): SGHDN, FVKESK. The CDR3 loop spans 18 amino acids. This chain joins TRBV14 and TRBJ1-1, with TRBD1 matching 8 bases. The specimen was PBMCs. This clonotype was sampled from a human donor in good health (CMV status not recorded). Some clones in this sample may be carry-over from other donors' samples. DNA of the CDR3: TGTGCCAGCAGCCAAGATCTAGGGACAGGATTCATGAACACTGAAGCTTTCTTT. Its translation is CASSQDLGTGFMNTEAFF.